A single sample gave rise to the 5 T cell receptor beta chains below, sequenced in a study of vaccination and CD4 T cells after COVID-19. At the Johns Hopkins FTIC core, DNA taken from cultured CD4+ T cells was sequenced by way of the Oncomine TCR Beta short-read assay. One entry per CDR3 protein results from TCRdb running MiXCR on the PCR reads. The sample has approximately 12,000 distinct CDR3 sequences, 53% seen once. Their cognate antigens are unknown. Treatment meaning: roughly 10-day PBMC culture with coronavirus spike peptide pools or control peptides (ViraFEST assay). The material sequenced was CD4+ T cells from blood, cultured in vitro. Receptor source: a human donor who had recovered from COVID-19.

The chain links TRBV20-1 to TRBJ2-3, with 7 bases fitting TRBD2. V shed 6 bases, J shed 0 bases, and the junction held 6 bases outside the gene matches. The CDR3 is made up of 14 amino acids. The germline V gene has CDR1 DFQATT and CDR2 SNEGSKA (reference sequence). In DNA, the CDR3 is TGCAGTGCCCTCCGGGACTACAGCACAGATACGCAGTATTTT. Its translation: CSALRDYSTDTQYF.

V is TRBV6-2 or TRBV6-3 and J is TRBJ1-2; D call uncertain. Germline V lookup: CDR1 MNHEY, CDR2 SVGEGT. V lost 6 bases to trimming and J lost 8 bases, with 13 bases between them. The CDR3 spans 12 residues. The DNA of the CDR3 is TGTGCCAGCAGCCCAAACCGTTCCGGCTACACCTTC. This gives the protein CASSPNRSGYTF.

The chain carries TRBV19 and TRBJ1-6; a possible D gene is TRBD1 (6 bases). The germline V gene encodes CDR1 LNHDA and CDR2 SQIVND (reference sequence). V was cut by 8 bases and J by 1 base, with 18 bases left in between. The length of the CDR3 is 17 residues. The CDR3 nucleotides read TGTGCCAGTCGCGGGAAAGCAGGGGAGTCCTATAATTCACCCCTCCACTTT. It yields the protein CASRGKAGESYNSPLHF.

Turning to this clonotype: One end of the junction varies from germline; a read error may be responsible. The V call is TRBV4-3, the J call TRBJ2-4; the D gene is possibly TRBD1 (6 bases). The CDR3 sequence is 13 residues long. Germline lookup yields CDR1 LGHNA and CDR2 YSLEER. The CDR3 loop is CASSQDTRLDRHF. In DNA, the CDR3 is TGCGCCAGCAGCCAAGATACCCGCCTCGACAGGCACTTC.

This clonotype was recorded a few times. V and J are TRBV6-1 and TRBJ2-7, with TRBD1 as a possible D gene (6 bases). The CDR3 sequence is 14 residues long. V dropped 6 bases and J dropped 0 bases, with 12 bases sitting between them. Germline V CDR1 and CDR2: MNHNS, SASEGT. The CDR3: CASRRTDSSYEQYF. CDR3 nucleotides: TGTGCCAGCAGACGGACAGACAGCTCCTACGAGCAGTACTTC.